This note documents a single T cell receptor (beta chain) sequence. It has no known antigen specificity. Per-base quality was not reported, and no clone a single base away is much larger than it. V lost 9 bases and J lost 0 bases; the stretch between them is 12 bases long. The germline V gene gives CDR1 as MDHEN and CDR2 as SYDVKM. CDR3 length: 14 amino acids, cysteine to phenylalanine. Of the read, only the CDR3 DNA is kept; its 42 bases are in frame from base 1. This specimen belongs to a study of blood T cell repertoires in COVID-19 (dated by TCRdb to about 2020). For the study in its entirety: Samples covering the acute and convalescent phases of COVID-19 were provided by collaborators in the United States, Italy and Spain. The samples were drawn from two sources: the first 160 participants of the ongoing ImmuneRACE study, and 1,000 to 1,500 subjects contributed by 6 global collaborators. The prospective study material was composed of cDNA or gDNA derived from T cells, B-cell-depleted T cells, or PBMCs. Nearly every sample came with metadata listing a de-identified subject ID, COVID-19 status, age in years and sex. The repertoires were released in a freely available public database meant as a resource for research on the immune response to SARS-CoV-2. Where HLA class I and class II types were available, the types were taken from metadata supplied by the sample provider, not from assay-based typing. Subjects who had been exposed to COVID-19, were actively infected with it, or had recovered from it provided the deeply sampled blood TCRbeta repertoires that made up the dataset.

TCRbeta CDR3 regions were amplified from genomic DNA by means of the immunoSEQ Assay, a bias-controlled multiplex PCR. The authors processed their data as follows. Within the assay, amplification of reference gene primers was used to estimate how many nucleated cells each sample contained. Sequence reads were collapsed and filtered to measure the absolute abundance of every unique TCRbeta CDR3 rearrangement. For each sample, productive Simpson clonality was calculated by taking the square root of Simpson's diversity index across productive rearrangements. Not all clones reach the TCRdb copy of this immuneACCESS table, which keeps in-frame sequences only. Checked studies attribute under half of the gap to unresolved V genes and leave the rest unexplained. That table supplies the V and J calls and clone size; D and trimming were determined from the DNA. This sample has tens of thousands of clones in its table, and roughly 89% of those were observed once. Jointly, the top ten make up almost 6.5% of the sample.

Each collaborating institution followed its own protocols to collect whole blood in K2EDTA tubes. For TCRbeta analysis, collaborators shipped samples in one of three forms: frozen whole blood, isolated PBMCs, or DNA extracted from either of those sample types. Study-level results and caveats: The amount of clinical and demographic metadata varied by source and participant and was provided uncurated.

This TCR derives from a woman aged 50 to 60 with acute or convalescent COVID-19. The sample was peripheral blood. Rearrangement joined TRBV28 to TRBJ1-3; a weak D assignment points to TRBD1 (5 bases agree). The CDR3 protein: CASEGAHSGNTIYF. The DNA sequence is as follows: TGTGCCAGTGAAGGGGCGCACTCTGGAAACACCATATATTTT.